The following is a TCR beta chain sequence with its context. This clone has just one count. Its antigen has not been determined. Base qualities were left out, and no much larger clone turns up one base away. The data are from a study of cytomegalovirus exposure and HLA in healthy donors listed by TCRdb under 2017. In the study overall: An earlier analysis of a few hundred of the donors reported 276 Gb of sequence data and 90 million to 120 million unique TCR beta sequences obtained from 180 million or so T cells. A separate validation cohort of 90 to 150 different subjects was used in addition to the approximately 670-subject first cohort. To predict cytomegalovirus infection status, the study combined high-throughput TCR immunosequencing, statistical association of individual TCRs with disease status, and machine learning. A later genetic analysis took genome-wide SNP genotypes for about 55% of the roughly 670 donors and used that subset as a discovery cohort. Roughly 300 gigabases of sequencing data and approximately 80 million unique TCR sequences were included in an early release covering around 600 HLA-typed donors. An earlier analysis of several hundred of the donors applied high-throughput TCR beta sequencing to assess whether each TCR beta V gene segment acted as functional or pseudogenic. Of the roughly 400 genotyped donors, less than 90% were placed in the genetic ancestry cluster associated with self-reported Caucasian donors. Alongside the repertoire data, information on donor age, sex, ethnicity and CMV serostatus was compiled. Rather than using new phenotypic data, the later analysis identified candidate immune exposures from TCR beta sequences and from how often those sequences occurred across donors. On average, about 200,000 unique TCR beta nucleotide sequences were sequenced per donor among more than 350 genotyped donors of the cohort, with 15% to 20% of those sequences being non-productive. The T cell repertoires of 550 to 850 subjects were profiled by immunosequencing and related to cytomegalovirus serostatus. Five DR-DQ haplotypes were treated as single units for association and clustering because of strong linkage in the cohort. Typing coverage varied by locus: about 620-640 donors for A, B, C, DRB1 and DQB1; some 520 for DQA1; around 570 for DPA1; 400 to 480 for DPB1. Every discovery cohort repertoire had been produced on one sequencing platform. In a later analysis, previously published TCR beta repertoires from more than 500 donors were re-analyzed and high-resolution HLA genotyping was added so that TCR occurrence patterns could be studied. HLA typing included class I and class II loci at four-digit resolution. The study was designed to test whether signatures of past pathogen exposure could be identified by cataloging public T cell receptors.

Points the paper makes about the study in general: An association between a missense DCLRE1C variant and V-gene and J-gene trimming of TCR beta chains was found in a later genetic analysis and replicated in an independent cohort. Correlated functional status among segregating V segments might be attributable to linkage disequilibrium, but an unknown experimental factor could not be ruled out. Across donors, most TCR sequences were observed very rarely, whereas some public TCRs were present in many individuals. This cohort had only TCR beta chains sequenced, and the lack of alpha or paired-chain data limited which features could be detected. Cytomegalovirus status was reported to be diagnosed by the classifier with high specificity and sensitivity in both the original and validation cohorts. At a false discovery rate of 0.05, a later analysis linked some 18,000 TCR beta sequences to specific HLA alleles. Because HLA typing was missing for some donors at each locus, association tests included only the typed subset. Immune exposure information for the cohort was limited to CMV serostatus. A total of roughly 160 TCR beta chains were listed by the study as associated with cytomegalovirus. It was suggested by the authors that the approach could potentially be generalized to other disease states and immunological phenotypes. Some IMGT-functional V segments, including TRBV6-2 and TRBV6-3, could not be told apart with the 87-base-pair reads, so those segments were excluded. A cluster of highly shared sequence variants was judged likely to represent a technical artifact of the sequencing pipeline. According to a later analysis, parvovirus B19, influenza, CMV and Epstein-Barr virus appeared linked to several top co-occurrence clusters. A later analysis found that TCR association rates varied across HLA loci, with DRB1 alleles showing the most associated TCRs and HLA-C alleles the fewest. Broadly in line with IMGT annotations, most TCR beta V segments showed up in productive rearrangements about 90% or about 30% of the time in an earlier analysis of 450 to 600 of the donors. A further reported finding was that TCR beta sequences accurately predicted the HLA-A and HLA-B alleles for most subjects in the first cohort. When HLA alleles, especially DR and DQ, strongly co-occurred, attributing TCR associations to individual alleles was difficult. Because counts were too low, under 20 rarely observed V segments, including chromosome 9 orphons, were left out of the earlier analysis of a few hundred of the donors. The presence/absence analyses assumed that sequencing depth was roughly uniform across donors, and that assumption may not be true. In a later analysis, HLA-associated TCR beta chains showed more clonal expansion and lower generation probabilities than non-associated chains that were equally common. In a later analysis, most CMV-associated TCR beta chains were found to appear HLA-restricted, with HLA associations seemingly driven largely by CMV exposure. In vitro tests confirmed that three of the cytomegalovirus-associated TCR beta chains recognize cytomegalovirus antigens. In a later genetic analysis, fewer N-insertions in productive TCRs were reported among donors in an Asian-associated ancestry cluster than the roughly 700-donor mean.

Receptor libraries were prepared by the immunoSEQ multiplex PCR assay. A mixture of 60 forward primers for TCR Vbeta segments and 13 reverse primers for TCR Jbeta segments was used in the multiplex PCR. The CDR3 region of rearranged TCR beta genes was amplified from genomic DNA with a multiplex PCR assay. The Illumina HiSeq System was used to sequence the amplified TCR beta libraries as 87-base-pair reads. In the authors' own workflow: In a later analysis, around 80 million unique TCR beta chains were counted across the 650 to 750 repertoires, and around 11 million of these chains were shared by at least two donors. A nearest-neighbor algorithm error-corrected the raw reads and collapsed the reads into unique sequences, merging closely related sequences to remove PCR and sequencing errors. Alignment of CDR3 sequences to IMGT reference sequences was used to assign V, D and J gene segments. For a sequence to be retained, a match of at least six nucleotides to both a V gene segment and a J gene segment was required. Rearrangements were called productive when the CDR3 lacked stop codons and stayed in frame with V and J; all others were non-productive. Following IMGT convention, CDR3 was defined as the stretch from the second conserved V-encoded cysteine to the conserved J-encoded phenylalanine. Sequences without an unambiguous match to a single V gene segment were excluded from the earlier analysis of about 630 of the donors. In an earlier analysis of almost 600 of the donors, a V segment was called functional when productive rearrangements were above 56.7%, and segregating when the standard deviation between donors exceeded 5%. To diagnose cytomegalovirus status from the catalog of TCR beta chain sequences, a statistical classification framework was built. In a later analysis, V and J genes were assigned by comparing TCR nucleotide sequences against IMGT/GENE-DB human TR gene sequences. The TCRdist pipeline was used in a later analysis to assign CDR3 sequences and most-parsimonious VDJ recombination scenarios. In a later analysis, every TCR beta chain was defined by the combination of its CDR3 amino acid sequence and its V-gene family, and reads without a unique V-gene family were dropped. As a way to deal with suspected cross-contamination and a sequencing artifact, a later analysis dropped nearly 600 nucleotide sequences that were highly shared and had low generation probability. In a later analysis, a clonal expansion index for each public chain was calculated from normalized within-repertoire ranks of inferred template counts. Generation probabilities in a later analysis came from a VDJ recombination model fitted to out-of-frame rearrangements, and those results were checked against IGoR. Hypergeometric tests were used in a later analysis to score TCR-TCR, TCR-HLA and TCR-CMV co-occurrence, with a repertoire-size bias correction applied to the TCR pairs. To estimate false discovery rates, a later analysis permuted the HLA or CMV assignments 20 times. In a later analysis, co-occurring TCRs were grouped with DBSCAN, and TCRdist sequence similarity was added when clustering was performed within HLA-allele-positive subsets. Repertoires with fewer than 30,000 or more than 120,000 public chains were left out of co-occurrence clustering, as were five repertoires with anomalous nucleotide sharing. What TCRdb holds here is the immuneACCESS table cut down to in-frame rearrangements. Part of the clones is not present; checked against another copy, under half of the missing clones reflect an unresolved V gene, and the others are unexplained. Clone size and V and J calls were adopted from that table, with D and trimming inferred from the DNA. This sample holds about 140,000 clones; roughly 80% were observed only once. Together, the top ten hold around 1.5% of the sample.

Taken from cysteine to phenylalanine, the CDR3 has 14 residues. Only the CDR3 part of the read is kept: 42 bases, read in frame from the first base. V ends up 6 bases short and J 8 bases short, with an unmatched junction base count of 8. From the germline V gene, CDR1 is MDHEN and CDR2 is SYDVKM. The cohort was made up of 666 healthy bone marrow donors. At the time of sampling, every cohort member was nominally healthy, though immune exposures that went unrecorded were likely present. The donor was CMV seronegative and was included in the group of approximately 350 seronegative cohort members. Every donor gave a peripheral blood sample, and the peripheral blood mononuclear cells from that sample were used for TCR beta sequencing. The Qiagen DNeasy Blood Extraction Kit was used to extract genomic DNA from the blood cell samples.

The sequencing input was PBMCs. The TCR sequence derives from a female donor in good health and CMV-seronegative. The chain joins TRBV28 to TRBJ1-2; 11 of the junction bases match TRBD1. The CDR3 has the sequence CASRPGQGAEGYTF. DNA sequence: TGTGCCAGCAGACCCGGACAGGGGGCAGAAGGCTACACCTTC.